This T cell receptor beta chain was profiled in a study of regulatory T cells in long-lasting Graves disease. Study background: The study enrolled newly diagnosed Graves' patients on antithyroid drugs under 3 months. General study results and limits: Persistent Graves' patients showed less TCR diversity than newly diagnosed ones.

The time point denotes: newly diagnosed GD, antithyroid drugs for less than 3 months. PBMC RNA was the source of the TCR library. V dropped 2 bases and J dropped 2 bases, with 10 bases sitting between them. Germline values: CDR1 MNHEY, CDR2 SMNVEV (reference sequence). This CDR3 is 14 amino acids long. Researchers made TCR beta libraries by using iRepertoire HTBI primers and running Arm-PCR on CDR3 regions. TCRdb re-analysed the multiplex PCR reads in MiXCR, keeping a single row per CDR3 protein. The table has over 350,000 distinct CDR3 sequences, about 15% seen once; the top ten hold approximately 17%. This clonotype was seen ten or more times. Its antigen is currently unknown. These sequences were also reported in another study, on T cells in Graves' hyperthyroidism and ophthalmopathy. That study adds: Within blood appeared most thyroid clonotypes that had expanded above 0.001.

The TCR was taken from a woman in her 50s with Graves disease. The gene calls are TRBV27 and TRBJ2-7, with D possibly being TRBD1 (5 bases). Specimen: peripheral blood mononuclear cells (PBMCs), collected at new diagnosis, from a patient treated with antithyroid drugs. The CDR3 DNA sequence: TGTGCCAGCAGTTTAGGGGCGCTTACCTACGAGCAGTACTTC. It specifies CASSLGALTYEQYF.